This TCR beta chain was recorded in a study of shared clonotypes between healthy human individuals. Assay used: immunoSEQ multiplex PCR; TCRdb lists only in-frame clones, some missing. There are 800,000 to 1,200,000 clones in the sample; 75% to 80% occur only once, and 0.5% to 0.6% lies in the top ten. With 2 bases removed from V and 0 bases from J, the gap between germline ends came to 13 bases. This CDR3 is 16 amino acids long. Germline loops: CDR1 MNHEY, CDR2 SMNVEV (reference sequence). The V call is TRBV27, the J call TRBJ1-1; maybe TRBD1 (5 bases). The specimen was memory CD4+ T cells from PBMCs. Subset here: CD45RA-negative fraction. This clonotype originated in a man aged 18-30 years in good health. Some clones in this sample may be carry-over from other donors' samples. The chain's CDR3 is CASSLEGQPLNTEAFF. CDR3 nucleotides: TGTGCCAGCAGTTTAGAAGGACAACCTCTGAACACTGAAGCTTTCTTT.